This T cell receptor beta chain was found in a study of blood T cell repertoires in COVID-19 (dated by TCRdb to 2018 to 2021). Regarding the study in general: Samples covering the acute and convalescent phases of COVID-19 were provided by collaborators in the United States, Italy and Spain. The material from the prospective study consisted of cDNA or gDNA derived from T cells, B-cell-depleted T cells, or PBMCs. The dataset comprised deeply sampled blood TCRbeta repertoires from subjects exposed to, actively infected with, or recovered from COVID-19. The repertoires were made available in a free public database intended to serve as a resource for research on the immune response to SARS-CoV-2. Samples were obtained from the ongoing ImmuneRACE study (first 160 participants) and from 1,254 subjects provided by 6 global collaborators. Sample metadata almost always included a de-identified subject ID, COVID-19 status, age in years and sex. Where available, HLA class I and class II types were taken from metadata supplied by the sample provider and were not determined by assay-based typing. Broader findings and caveats from the paper: The quantity of clinical and demographic metadata differed by source and by participant and was supplied without curation.

Each collaborating institution followed its own protocols to collect whole blood in K2EDTA tubes. For TCRbeta analysis, collaborators shipped samples in one of three forms: frozen whole blood, isolated PBMCs, or DNA extracted from either of those sample types. Remarks on this clone: The clone's antigen remains unknown. One base away there is no much larger clone; base qualities are not given.

TCRbeta CDR3 regions were amplified from genomic DNA using the immunoSEQ Assay, a bias-controlled multiplex PCR. Concerning the study's data processing: The number of nucleated cells in each sample was estimated from the amplification of reference gene primers within the assay. To quantify the absolute abundance of each unique TCRbeta CDR3 rearrangement, sequence reads were collapsed and filtered. For each sample, productive Simpson clonality was calculated as the square root of Simpson's diversity index over productive rearrangements. TCRdb mirrors the immuneACCESS table, restricted to in-frame sequences. Some clones are absent from its copies; in checked studies, under half trace to an unresolved V gene, and the reason for the others is unknown. The DNA was the basis for D and trimming; V, J and clone size are from that table. The sample includes around 100,000 clones, with more than 65% observed a single time. Around 30% of the sample is in the top ten clones.

V was cut back by 8 bases and J by 3 bases, leaving a gap of 14 bases between them. The CDR3 runs 13 residues from the cysteine to the phenylalanine. Only CDR3 DNA remains: 39 bases, in frame from the first base. The germline V gene yields SGHRS for CDR1 and YFSETQ for CDR2. The origin of this receptor is a man between 65 and 80 years old with active or convalescent COVID-19. The chain is made from TRBV5-1 and TRBJ1-1; the D gene is perhaps TRBD1, on 5 matching bases. Sequencing was carried out using peripheral blood. The CDR3 here reads CASRPGGDTEAFF. The nucleotide sequence is given as TGCGCCAGTAGACCGGGGGGAGACACTGAAGCTTTCTTT.